This paragraph reports one T cell receptor beta chain. Its matching antigen is unknown. The data originate from a study of T cell responses to AZD1222 COVID-19 vaccine. Trimming took off 0 bases at V and 4 bases at J, with 9 bases between the two ends. CDR1 LGHDT and CDR2 YNNKEL come from the germline V gene (reference sequence). This CDR3 has 14 amino acids. The protocol was immunoSEQ multiplex PCR, while the TCRdb copy is restricted to in-frame clones and leaves out a portion. The sample has tens of thousands of clones; around 90% are singletons. General observations from the study: Recipients of AZD1222 seropositive at baseline numbered only 6 or 7. Most donors were white British, females outnumbered males, and clonal diversity was possibly underestimated. The reported proportion of spike-specific TCRs targeting unmutated variant regions was nearly half. Repertoires were obtained solely post-peak T cell response.

This chain connects TRBV3-1 (or the pseudogene TRBV3-2) to TRBJ1-2; weak D call: TRBD1 (5 bases). The starting material was peripheral blood, obtained on day 0 of AZD1222 vaccination. This receptor was taken from an adult in good health. CDR3 sequence (DNA): TGTGCCAGCAGCCAAGATACTGGGGGCTATGGCTACACCTTC. Its protein product is CASSQDTGGYGYTF.